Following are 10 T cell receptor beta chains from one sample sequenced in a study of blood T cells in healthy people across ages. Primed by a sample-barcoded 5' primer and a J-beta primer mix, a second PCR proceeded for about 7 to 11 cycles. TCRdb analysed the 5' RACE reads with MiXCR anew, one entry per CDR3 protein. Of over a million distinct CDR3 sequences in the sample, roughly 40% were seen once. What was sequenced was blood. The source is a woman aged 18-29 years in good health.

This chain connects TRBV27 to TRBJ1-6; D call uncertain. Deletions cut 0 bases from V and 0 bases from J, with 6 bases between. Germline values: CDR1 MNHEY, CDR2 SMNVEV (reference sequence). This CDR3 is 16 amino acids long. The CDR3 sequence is CASSLSTSSYNSPLHF. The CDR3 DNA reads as TGTGCCAGCAGTTTATCGACAAGCTCCTATAATTCACCCCTCCACTTT.

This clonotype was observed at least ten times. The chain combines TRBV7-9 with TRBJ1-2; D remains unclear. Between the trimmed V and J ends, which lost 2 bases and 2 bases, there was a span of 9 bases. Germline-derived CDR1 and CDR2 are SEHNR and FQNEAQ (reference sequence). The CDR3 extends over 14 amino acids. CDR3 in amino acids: CASSLLVSNYGYTF. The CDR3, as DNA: TGTGCCAGCAGCTTATTGGTCAGCAACTATGGCTACACCTTC.

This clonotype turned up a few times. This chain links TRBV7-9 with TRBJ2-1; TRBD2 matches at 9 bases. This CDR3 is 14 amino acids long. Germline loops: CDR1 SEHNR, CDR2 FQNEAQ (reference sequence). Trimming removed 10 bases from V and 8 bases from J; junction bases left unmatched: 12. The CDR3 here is CATKGLANVDEQFF. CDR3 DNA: TGTGCCACCAAGGGACTAGCCAACGTTGATGAGCAGTTCTTC. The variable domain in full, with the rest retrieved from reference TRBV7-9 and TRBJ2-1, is DTGVSQNPRHKITKRGQNVTFRCDPISEHNRLYWYRQTLGQGPEFLTYFQNEAQLEKSRLLSDRFSAERPKGSFSTLEIQRTEQGDSAMYLCATKGLANVDEQFFGPGTRLTVL.

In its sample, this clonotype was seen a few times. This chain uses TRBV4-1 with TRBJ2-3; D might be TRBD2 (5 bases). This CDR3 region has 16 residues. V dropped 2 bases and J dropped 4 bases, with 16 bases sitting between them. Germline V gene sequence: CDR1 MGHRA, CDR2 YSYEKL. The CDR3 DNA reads TGCGCCAGCAGCCAACGTCAATCAATCGGGGCAGATACGCAGTATTTT. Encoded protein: CASSQRQSIGADTQYF.

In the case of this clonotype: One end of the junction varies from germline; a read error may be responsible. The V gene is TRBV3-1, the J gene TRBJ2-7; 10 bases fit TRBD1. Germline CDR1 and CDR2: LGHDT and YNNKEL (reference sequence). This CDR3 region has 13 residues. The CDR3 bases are TGTACCAGCAGCCACGGGGACAGGGGCGAGCAGTACTTC. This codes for CTSSHGDRGEQYF.

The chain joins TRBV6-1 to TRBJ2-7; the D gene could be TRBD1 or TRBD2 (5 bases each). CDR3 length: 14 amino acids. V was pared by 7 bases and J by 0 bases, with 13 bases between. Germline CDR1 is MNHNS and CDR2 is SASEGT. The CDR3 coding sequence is TGTGCCAGCACCCGGGACGCCACCTCCTACGAGCAGTACTTC. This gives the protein CASTRDATSYEQYF.

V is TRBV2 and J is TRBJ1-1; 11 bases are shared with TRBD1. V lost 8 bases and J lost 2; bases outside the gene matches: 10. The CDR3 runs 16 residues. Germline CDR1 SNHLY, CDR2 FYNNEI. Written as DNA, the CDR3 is TGTGCCAGCTGTCGGGACAGGGGGTTAGGCAACACTGAAGCTTTCTTT. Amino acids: CASCRDRGLGNTEAFF. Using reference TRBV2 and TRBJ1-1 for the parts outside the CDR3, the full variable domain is EPEVTQTPSHQVTQMGQEVILRCVPISNHLYFYWYRQILGQKVEFLVSFYNNEISEKSEIFDDQFSVERPDGSNFTLKIRSTKLEDSAMYFCASCRDRGLGNTEAFFGQGTRLTVV.

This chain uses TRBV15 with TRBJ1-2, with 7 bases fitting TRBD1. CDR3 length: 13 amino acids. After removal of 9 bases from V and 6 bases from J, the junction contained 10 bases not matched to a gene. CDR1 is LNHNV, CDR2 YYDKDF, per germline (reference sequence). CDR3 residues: CATQPDRDHGYTF. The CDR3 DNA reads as TGTGCCACTCAACCCGACAGGGATCATGGCTACACCTTC.

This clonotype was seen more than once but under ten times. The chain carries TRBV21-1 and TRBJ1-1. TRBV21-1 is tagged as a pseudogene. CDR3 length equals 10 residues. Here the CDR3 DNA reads TGTGCCGGGGTTCACACTGAAGCTTTCTTT. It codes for CAGVHTEAFF.

In DNA, the CDR3 is TGCGCCAGCAGCTTGGTCGTCTCCTACAATGAGCAGTTCTTC. Its protein product is CASSLVVSYNEQFF. The chain recombines TRBV5-1 with TRBJ2-1, with D unclear. CDR3 length: 14 residues. Germline CDR1 reads SGHRS; CDR2 reads YFSETQ. The V end was cut by 0 bases, the J end by 0 bases, with 4 bases between.